Sequencing of this T cell receptor (beta chain) was carried out in a study of OX40 agonist ivuxolimab in advanced cancers. In the study overall: The costimulatory receptor OX40 (CD134) was targeted by ivuxolimab, a fully human IgG2 agonistic monoclonal antibody. Intravenous ivuxolimab was administered to patients every 2 weeks at six dose levels: 0.01, 0.1, 0.3, 1.5, 3 and 10 mg/kg. Of the approximately 53 patients in dose escalation, about 20 had hepatocellular carcinoma, around 15 had melanoma, 9 had renal cell carcinoma and 9 had head and neck cancer. A male proportion of 70% to 90% and a mean age of 60 years, ranging from roughly 23 to 85, were recorded for the dose-escalation cohort. Patients were allowed to have had prior anti-PD-1, anti-PD-L1 or anti-CTLA-4 therapy, and approximately 41% of the dose-escalation patients had previously received checkpoint inhibitors. Three dose-escalation patients achieved partial responses, one with hepatocellular carcinoma and two with cutaneous melanoma. The purpose of peripheral TCRbeta sequencing was to test whether ivuxolimab changed TCR sequence diversity and led to clonal T-cell expansion. The paper describes the monotherapy dose-escalation part (N ≈ 52 patients) of the phase I trial of ivuxolimab. Results and caveats for the whole study, not just this receptor: Partial responders in the 0.1-3.0 mg/kg groups had among the lowest normalized peripheral clonal expansion, especially among CD8+ T cells. At doses of 0.1 to 3.0 mg/kg, clonal expansion of both CD4+ and CD8+ blood T cells was observed from baseline to week 6. After ivuxolimab, CD8+ T cells had more expanded clones than CD4+ T cells on average. Which antigens the clonally expanded peripheral T cells were specific for was not determined. Low levels of normalized T-cell clonal expansion were also seen in some patients who did not respond.

This clone appeared once. It lacks a known antigen. Per-base qualities were not stored, and no clone one base away is much larger. Based on the germline V gene (reference sequence), the CDR1 and CDR2 sequences are SEHNR and FQNEAQ. The CDR3 measures 14 amino acids from cysteine to phenylalanine. Here the CDR3 DNA is all that survives: 42 bases in frame from base 1. V is pruned by 5 bases and J by 5 bases, leaving 7 bases of the junction without a gene match. The trial excluded patients who had a history of autoimmune disease or were on systemic immunosuppression. Peripheral blood for TCR sequencing was collected from all dose cohorts at baseline, on cycle 4 day 1, and on cycle 7 day 1. Samples came from an open-label, multicenter, first-in-human phase I dose-escalation trial of ivuxolimab. Adults with locally advanced or metastatic melanoma, renal cell carcinoma, hepatocellular carcinoma or head and neck squamous cell carcinoma were enrolled in the trial. Before TCR sequencing, CD4+ T cells and CD8+ T cells from peripheral blood were sorted into separate populations.

Genomic DNA was isolated from the sorted cells so that the TCRbeta CDR3 region could be sequenced. TCRbeta CDR3 regions were sequenced using the immunoSEQ Assay. Held by TCRdb, this immuneACCESS table contains in-frame sequences only and omits some clones. Under half of the omission traces to an unresolved V gene where checked; the cause of the rest is unknown. The sample profile shows about 62,000 clones; 60% to 85% of them were found once. The biggest ten clones account for 11% of the sample. This TCR came from an adult with an advanced solid tumor such as melanoma, head and neck, liver or kidney cancer. This sample comprised CD4+ or CD8+ T cells sorted from blood, obtained in a trial of the OX40 agonist ivuxolimab. The rearranged segments are TRBV7-9 and TRBJ1-1; TRBD1 aligns with 8 central bases. CDR3 region: CASSTPGGATEAFF. The DNA sequence is TGTGCCAGCAGCACCCCAGGGGGCGCAACTGAAGCTTTCTTT.